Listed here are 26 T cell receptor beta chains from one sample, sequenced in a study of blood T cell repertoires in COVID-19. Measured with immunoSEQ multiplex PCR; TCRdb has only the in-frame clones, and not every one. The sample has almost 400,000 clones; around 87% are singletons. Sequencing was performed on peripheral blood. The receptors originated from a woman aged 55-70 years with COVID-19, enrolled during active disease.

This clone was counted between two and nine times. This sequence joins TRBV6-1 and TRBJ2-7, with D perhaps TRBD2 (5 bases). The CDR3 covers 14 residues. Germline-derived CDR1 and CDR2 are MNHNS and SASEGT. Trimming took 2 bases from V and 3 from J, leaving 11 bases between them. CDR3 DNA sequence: TGTGCCAGCAGTGAATACCGGGGTAGCTACGAGCAGTACTTC. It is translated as CASSEYRGSYEQYF.

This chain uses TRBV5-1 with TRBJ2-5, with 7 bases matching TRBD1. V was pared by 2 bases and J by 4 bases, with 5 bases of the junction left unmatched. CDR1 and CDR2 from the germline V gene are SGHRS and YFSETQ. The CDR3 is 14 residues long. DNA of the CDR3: TGCGCCAGCAGCTTTGAGACAGGGAGAGAGACCCAGTACTTC. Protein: CASSFETGRETQYF.

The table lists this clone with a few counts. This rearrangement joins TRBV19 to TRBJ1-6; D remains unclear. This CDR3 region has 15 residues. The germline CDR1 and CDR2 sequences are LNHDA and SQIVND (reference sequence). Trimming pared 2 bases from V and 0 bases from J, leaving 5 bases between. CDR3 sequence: CASSIMSSYNSPLHF. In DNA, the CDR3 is TGTGCCAGTAGTATAATGAGCTCCTATAATTCACCCCTCCACTTT.

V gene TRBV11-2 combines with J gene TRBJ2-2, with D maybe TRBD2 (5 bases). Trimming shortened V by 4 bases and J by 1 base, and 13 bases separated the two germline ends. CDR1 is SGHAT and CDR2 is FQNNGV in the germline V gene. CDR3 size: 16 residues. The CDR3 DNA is TGTGCCAGCAGCTCCCTCGGGGAGAGGAACACCGGGGAGCTGTTTTTT. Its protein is CASSSLGERNTGELFF.

The CDR3 reads CASSVVGSGGTEAFF. CDR3 in DNA: TGTGCCAGCAGCGTAGTGGGCTCTGGAGGCACTGAAGCTTTCTTT. This chain links TRBV9 with TRBJ1-1, with no clear D. Looked up from germline, CDR1 is SGDLS and CDR2 is YYNGEE. The V gene lost 0 bases and the J gene lost 4 bases, with 13 bases spanning the gap. This CDR3 spans 15 amino acids. Drawing the rest from reference TRBV9 and TRBJ1-1, the complete variable domain is DSGVTQTPKHLITATGQRVTLRCSPRSGDLSVYWYQQSLDQGLQFLIQYYNGEERAKGNILERFSAQQFPDLHSELNLSSLELGDSALYFCASSVVGSGGTEAFFGQGTRLTVV.

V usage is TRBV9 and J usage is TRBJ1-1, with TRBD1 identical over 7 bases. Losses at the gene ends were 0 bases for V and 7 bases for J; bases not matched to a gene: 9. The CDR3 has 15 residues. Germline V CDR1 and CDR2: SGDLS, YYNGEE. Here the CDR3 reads CASSVEGTGTVEAFF. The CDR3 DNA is TGTGCCAGCAGCGTAGAGGGTACAGGGACAGTTGAAGCTTTCTTT. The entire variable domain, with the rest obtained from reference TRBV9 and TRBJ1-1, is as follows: DSGVTQTPKHLITATGQRVTLRCSPRSGDLSVYWYQQSLDQGLQFLIQYYNGEERAKGNILERFSAQQFPDLHSELNLSSLELGDSALYFCASSVEGTGTVEAFFGQGTRLTVV.

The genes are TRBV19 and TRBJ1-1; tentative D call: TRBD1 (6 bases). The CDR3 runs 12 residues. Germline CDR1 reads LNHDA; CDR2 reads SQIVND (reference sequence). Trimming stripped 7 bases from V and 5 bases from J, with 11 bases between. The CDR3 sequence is CASILRGTEAFF. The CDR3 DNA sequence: TGTGCCAGTATTCTAAGGGGGACTGAAGCTTTCTTT.

The CDR3 DNA sequence: TGTGCCAGCAGCTTAAGAGGGGATACGCAGTATTTT. Amino acids: CASSLRGDTQYF. V is TRBV13 and J is TRBJ2-3, with a possible D match to TRBD2 (5 bases). The length of the CDR3 is 12 residues. Germline lookup yields CDR1 PRHDT and CDR2 FYEKMQ (reference sequence). With 2 bases removed from V and 6 bases from J, the gap between germline ends came to 6 bases.

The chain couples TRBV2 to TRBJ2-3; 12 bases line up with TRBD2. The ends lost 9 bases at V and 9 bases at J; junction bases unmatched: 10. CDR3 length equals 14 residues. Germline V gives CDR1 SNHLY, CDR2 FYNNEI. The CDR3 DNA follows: TGTGCCAGGTCTAGCGGGGGGGGATCGGGCACGCAGTATTTT. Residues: CARSSGGGSGTQYF.

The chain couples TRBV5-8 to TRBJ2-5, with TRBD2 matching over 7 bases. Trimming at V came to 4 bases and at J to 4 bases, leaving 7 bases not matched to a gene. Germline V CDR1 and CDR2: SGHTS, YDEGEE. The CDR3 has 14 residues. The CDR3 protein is CASSRGLVLETQYF. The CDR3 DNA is TGTGCCAGCAGCCGCGGACTAGTCCTAGAGACCCAGTACTTC.

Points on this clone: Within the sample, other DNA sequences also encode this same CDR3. The CDR3 DNA is TGTGCCAGTAGTACAAGACAGGGCGGCTACACCTTC. Residues: CASSTRQGGYTF. This chain connects TRBV19 to TRBJ1-2; 7 bases map to TRBD1. CDR1 and CDR2 (germline): LNHDA, SQIVND (reference sequence). This CDR3 has 12 amino acids. Germline trimming cut 4 bases from V and 8 bases from J; bases unmatched to any gene: 4.

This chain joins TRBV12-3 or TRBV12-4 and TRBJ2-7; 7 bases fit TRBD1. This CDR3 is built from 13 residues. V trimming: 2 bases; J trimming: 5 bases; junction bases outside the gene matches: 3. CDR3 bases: TGTGCCAGCAGTTTAAGCAGGGGGAACGAGCAGTACTTC. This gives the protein CASSLSRGNEQYF.

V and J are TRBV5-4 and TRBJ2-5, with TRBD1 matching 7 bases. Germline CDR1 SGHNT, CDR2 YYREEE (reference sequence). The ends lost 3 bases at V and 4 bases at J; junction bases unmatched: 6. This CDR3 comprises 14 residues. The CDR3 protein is CASSWDSGRETQYF. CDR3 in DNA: TGTGCCAGCAGCTGGGACAGCGGTCGAGAGACCCAGTACTTC.

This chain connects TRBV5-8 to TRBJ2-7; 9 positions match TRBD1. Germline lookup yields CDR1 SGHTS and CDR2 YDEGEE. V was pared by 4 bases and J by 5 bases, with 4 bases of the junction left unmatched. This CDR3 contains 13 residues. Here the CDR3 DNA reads TGTGCCAGCAGCCTGGACAGGGGAGACGAGCAGTACTTC. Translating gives CASSLDRGDEQYF.

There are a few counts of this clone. The CDR3 region is CASTGQGEGLYGYTF. CDR3 in DNA: TGTGCCAGCACTGGACAGGGAGAGGGACTCTATGGCTACACCTTC. V gene TRBV6-5 combines with J gene TRBJ1-2, with 8 positions matching TRBD1. The trim removed 7 bases at V and 4 bases at J, leaving 11 bases unmatched. CDR1 is MNHEY and CDR2 is SVGAGI in the germline V gene. The CDR3 length is 15 residues.

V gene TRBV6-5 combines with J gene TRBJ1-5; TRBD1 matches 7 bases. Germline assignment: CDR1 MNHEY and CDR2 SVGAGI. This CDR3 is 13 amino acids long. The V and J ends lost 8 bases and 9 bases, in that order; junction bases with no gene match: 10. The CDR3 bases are TGTGCCAGCGCCAGGGGGGCCCGGTGGCCCCAGCATTTT. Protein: CASARGARWPQHF.

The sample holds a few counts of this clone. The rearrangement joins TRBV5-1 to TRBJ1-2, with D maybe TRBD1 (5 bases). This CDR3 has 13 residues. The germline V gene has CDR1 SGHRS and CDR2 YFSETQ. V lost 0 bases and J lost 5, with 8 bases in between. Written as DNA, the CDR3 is TGCGCCAGCAGCTTGGAAGGGGTATATGGCTACACCTTC. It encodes CASSLEGVYGYTF.

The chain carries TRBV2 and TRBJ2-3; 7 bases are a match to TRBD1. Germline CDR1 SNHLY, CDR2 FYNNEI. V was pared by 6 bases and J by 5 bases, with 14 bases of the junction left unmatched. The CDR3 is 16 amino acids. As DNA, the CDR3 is TGTGCCAGCAGGATAAGGACAGGCGGCACGCAAGATACGCAGTATTTT. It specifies CASRIRTGGTQDTQYF.

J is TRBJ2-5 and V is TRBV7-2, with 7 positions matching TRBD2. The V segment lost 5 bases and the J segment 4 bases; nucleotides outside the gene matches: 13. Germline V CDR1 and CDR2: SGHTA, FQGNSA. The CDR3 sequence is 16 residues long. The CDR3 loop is CASSPEGGLVGETQYF. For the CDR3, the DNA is TGTGCCAGCAGCCCGGAAGGAGGACTAGTTGGAGAGACCCAGTACTTC.

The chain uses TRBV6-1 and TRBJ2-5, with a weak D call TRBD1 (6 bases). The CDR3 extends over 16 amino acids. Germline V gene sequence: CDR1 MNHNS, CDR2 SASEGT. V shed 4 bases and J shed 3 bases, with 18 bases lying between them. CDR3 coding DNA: TGTGCCAGCAGTGCGTGGATCCTGGGGGCCAAAGAGACCCAGTACTTC. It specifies CASSAWILGAKETQYF.

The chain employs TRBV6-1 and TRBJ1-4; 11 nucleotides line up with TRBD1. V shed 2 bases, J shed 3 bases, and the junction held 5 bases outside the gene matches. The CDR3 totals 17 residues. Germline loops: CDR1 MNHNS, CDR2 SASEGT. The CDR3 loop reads CASSEFSDRGPNEKLFF. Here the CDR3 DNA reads TGTGCCAGCAGTGAATTTTCGGACAGGGGGCCTAATGAAAAACTGTTTTTT.

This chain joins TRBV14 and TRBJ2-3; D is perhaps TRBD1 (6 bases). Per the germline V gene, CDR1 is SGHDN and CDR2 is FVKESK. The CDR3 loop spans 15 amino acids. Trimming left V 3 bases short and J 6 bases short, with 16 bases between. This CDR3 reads CASSQGTIARDTQYF. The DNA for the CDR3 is TGTGCCAGCAGCCAGGGGACAATCGCGAGGGATACGCAGTATTTT.

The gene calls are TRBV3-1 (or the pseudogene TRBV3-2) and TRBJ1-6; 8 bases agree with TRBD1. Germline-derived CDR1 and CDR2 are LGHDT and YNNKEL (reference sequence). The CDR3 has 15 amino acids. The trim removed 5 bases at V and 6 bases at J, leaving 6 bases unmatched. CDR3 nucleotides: TGTGCCAGCAGCATTAGGACAGGGCCTAATTCACCCCTCCACTTT. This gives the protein CASSIRTGPNSPLHF.

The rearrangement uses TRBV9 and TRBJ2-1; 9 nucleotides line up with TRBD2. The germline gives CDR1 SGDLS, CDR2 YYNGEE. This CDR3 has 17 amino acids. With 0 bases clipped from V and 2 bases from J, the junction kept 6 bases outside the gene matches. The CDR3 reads CASSVDPRGGPYNEQFF. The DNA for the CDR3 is TGTGCCAGCAGCGTAGACCCGCGGGGGGGCCCCTACAATGAGCAGTTCTTC.

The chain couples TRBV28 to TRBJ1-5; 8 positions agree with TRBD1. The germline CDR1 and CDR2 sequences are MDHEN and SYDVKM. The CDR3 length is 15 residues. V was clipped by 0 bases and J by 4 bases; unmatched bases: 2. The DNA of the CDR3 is TGTGCCAGCAGTTTATGGGACAGGGCTAATCAGCCCCAGCATTTT. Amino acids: CASSLWDRANQPQHF.

CDR3 region: CASTGGTEAFF. In DNA form, the CDR3 reads TGTGCCAGCACCGGGGGGACGGAAGCTTTCTTT. V is TRBV11-2 and J is TRBJ1-1; D perhaps matches TRBD1 (5 bases). This CDR3 region has 11 residues. Germline V gives CDR1 SGHAT, CDR2 FQNNGV. Trimming stripped 7 bases from V and 8 bases from J, with 11 bases between.